Presented here are 4 T cell receptor beta chains from one specimen sequenced in a study of blood T cell repertoires in COVID-19. Profiled with immunoSEQ multiplex PCR; TCRdb holds only in-frame clones, not every one. The table shows 25,000 to 35,000 clones, with about 80% occurring only once. The sample taken for sequencing was peripheral blood. The receptor source for this set is a woman aged 70-85 years with acute or convalescent COVID-19.

This chain uses TRBV28 with TRBJ1-2; 9 nucleotides line up with TRBD1. The germline V gene has CDR1 MDHEN and CDR2 SYDVKM. This CDR3 is 14 amino acids long. The V gene end was trimmed by 5 bases and the J gene end by 6 bases; junction bases not matched to a gene: 7. In DNA, the CDR3 is TGTGCCAGCAGTCCTCGGACAGGGGAGAATGGCTACACCTTC. Protein: CASSPRTGENGYTF.

The count of this clone is one. The chain has TRBV7-3 and TRBJ2-5, with D possibly matching TRBD1 (6 bases). Germline V lookup: CDR1 SGHTA, CDR2 FQGTGA. V shed 5 bases and J shed 9 bases, with 16 bases lying between them. This CDR3 has 13 residues. In DNA form, the CDR3 reads TGTGCCAGCAGCCTACAGGGAACGTCGGCCCAGTACTTC. Encoded protein: CASSLQGTSAQYF.

This clone turned up a few times. This sequence joins TRBV7-2 and TRBJ2-7; D call uncertain. The CDR3 sequence is 14 residues long. V was pared by 4 bases and J by 0 bases, with 10 bases between. CDR1 and CDR2 (germline): SGHTA, FQGNSA. CDR3 bases: TGTGCCAGCAGCTCCTTTACTTCCTCCTACGAGCAGTACTTC. Its translation is CASSSFTSSYEQYF.

This chain joins TRBV2 and TRBJ1-4; 9 nucleotides agree with TRBD1. V lost 6 bases, J lost 1 base, and 6 bases stayed unmatched. The CDR3 sequence is 16 residues long. Germline V gene sequence: CDR1 SNHLY, CDR2 FYNNEI. CDR3 in amino acids: CASRTTGGGTNEKLFF. The CDR3 DNA is TGTGCCAGCAGGACGACAGGGGGAGGAACTAATGAAAAACTGTTTTTT. The variable domain in full, with the rest retrieved from reference TRBV2 and TRBJ1-4, is EPEVTQTPSHQVTQMGQEVILRCVPISNHLYFYWYRQILGQKVEFLVSFYNNEISEKSEIFDDQFSVERPDGSNFTLKIRSTKLEDSAMYFCASRTTGGGTNEKLFFGSGTQLSVL.